These 12 T cell receptor beta chains were all obtained from the same sample, sequenced in a study of CD8 T cells in ankylosing spondylitis. TCRdb independently ran MiXCR on the 5' RACE reads; one entry per CDR3 protein. Of about 240,000 distinct CDR3 sequences listed, roughly 10% were seen once; the top ten hold roughly 2.5%. What was sequenced was blood, either unsorted or a sorted T cell fraction (not recorded which). The receptors derive from a male donor with ankylosing spondylitis or in good health (not recorded which).

This clonotype was seen only a few times. The chain employs TRBV4-1 and TRBJ2-7; 7 nucleotides line up with TRBD2. The CDR3 consists of 15 residues. After removal of 0 bases from V and 3 bases from J, the junction contained 5 bases not matched to a gene. Germline V CDR1 and CDR2: MGHRA, YSYEKL. The CDR3: CASSQERTRNYEQYF. For the CDR3, the DNA is TGCGCCAGCAGCCAAGAGAGGACTAGGAACTACGAGCAGTACTTC.

This clonotype was seen at least ten times. The chain carries TRBV5-1 and TRBJ2-7, with TRBD1 matching 9 bases. The CDR3 is 12 residues long. V shed 4 bases and J 7 bases; nucleotides not matched to a gene: 3. Germline loops: CDR1 SGHRS, CDR2 YFSETQ. The CDR3 DNA reads as TGCGCCAGCAGCCCGACAGGGGGGGAGCAGTACTTC. Amino acids: CASSPTGGEQYF.

This clonotype was recorded many times. The chain links TRBV10-3 to TRBJ1-3; D is uncertain. This CDR3 spans 15 amino acids. V was shortened by 9 bases and J by 0 bases, with 15 bases between the two germline ends. Germline V gene sequence: CDR1 ENHRY, CDR2 SYGVKD. For the CDR3, the DNA is TGTGCCATACGACCGACGGATTCCTCTGGAAACACCATATATTTT. It translates to CAIRPTDSSGNTIYF.

This clonotype was observed at least ten times. V is TRBV15 and J is TRBJ1-5; weak D call: TRBD1 (5 bases). The V gene lost 3 bases and the J gene lost 1 base, with 10 bases spanning the gap. The CDR3 is 15 amino acids. Germline assignment: CDR1 LNHNV and CDR2 YYDKDF (reference sequence). The CDR3, as DNA: TGTGCCACCAGCAGTATTTGGGACAGCAATCAGCCCCAGCATTTT. It codes for CATSSIWDSNQPQHF. Together with reference TRBV15 and TRBJ1-5, the CDR3 gives the full variable domain: DAMVIQNPRYQVTQFGKPVTLSCSQTLNHNVMYWYQQKSSQAPKLLFHYYDKDFNNEADTPDNFQSRRPNTSFCFLDIRSPGLGDTAMYLCATSSIWDSNQPQHFGDGTRLSIL.

This clonotype was found a few times. The chain couples TRBV6-2 or TRBV6-3 to TRBJ2-5; 7 nucleotides agree with TRBD2. The germline gives CDR1 MNHEY, CDR2 SVGEGT. The CDR3 consists of 15 residues. After removal of 6 bases from V and 8 bases from J, the junction contained 15 bases not matched to a gene. The CDR3 DNA reads TGTGCCAGCAGGGGGGGGGACTCGCAAACTGGTACCCAGTACTTC. This codes for CASRGGDSQTGTQYF.

This clonotype was seen many times. This rearrangement joins TRBV6-1 to TRBJ1-1, with 8 positions matching TRBD1. This CDR3 is built from 14 residues. With 6 bases clipped from V and 0 bases from J, the junction kept 3 bases outside the gene matches. The germline CDR1 and CDR2 sequences are MNHNS and SASEGT. For the CDR3, the DNA is TGTGCCAGCAGCAGGGGGCCCATGAACACTGAAGCTTTCTTT. Its protein is CASSRGPMNTEAFF.

To note about this clonotype: The junction shows a germline mismatch at one end, possibly a read error. This sequence joins TRBV5-1 and TRBJ2-7; unclear D gene. Germline V gene lookup returns CDR1 SGHRS and CDR2 YFSETQ. This CDR3 spans 12 amino acids. This CDR3 is CASSLDLYEQCF. Written as DNA, the CDR3 is TGCGCCAGCAGCTTGGACCTCTACGAGCAGTGCTTC.

This clonotype showed up many times. Here the CDR3 reads CSARGLRGRNYEQYF. The CDR3 DNA sequence: TGCAGTGCTAGGGGGTTGAGGGGCCGAAACTACGAGCAGTACTTC. The chain employs TRBV20-1 and TRBJ2-7; D may correspond to TRBD1 or TRBD2 (5 bases each). Germline V lookup: CDR1 DFQATT, CDR2 SNEGSKA (reference sequence). This CDR3 has 15 amino acids. V lost 3 bases to trimming and J lost 3 bases, with 18 bases between them.

This clonotype was seen only a few times. The chain carries TRBV5-6 and TRBJ2-3; the D gene is possibly TRBD2 (6 bases). This CDR3 region has 14 residues. CDR1 is SGHDT, CDR2 YYEEEE, per germline. With 3 bases removed from V and 5 bases from J, the gap between germline ends came to 13 bases. CDR3 amino acids: CASSSMWREDTQYF. Here the CDR3 DNA reads TGTGCCAGCAGCTCGATGTGGCGGGAAGATACGCAGTATTTT.

This clonotype was detected many times. The chain is built from TRBV30 and TRBJ1-5; a possible D gene is TRBD1 (5 bases). CDR3 length: 14 residues. Deletions cut 2 bases from V and 4 bases from J, with 12 bases between. In germline, CDR1 is GTSNPN, CDR2 SVGIG (reference sequence). This chain's CDR3 is CAWSHGGGNQPQHF. The CDR3 DNA reads as TGTGCCTGGAGTCATGGTGGGGGGAATCAGCCCCAGCATTTT.

This clonotype came up a few times. V and J are TRBV10-1 and TRBJ2-7; the D gene could be TRBD1 or TRBD2 (5 bases each). The length of the CDR3 is 12 residues. V gave up 7 bases and J gave up 7 bases, with 14 bases separating them. CDR1 and CDR2 (germline): WNHNN, SYGVQD (reference sequence). DNA for the CDR3: TGCGCCAGCATGGGGGACGGTTGGGAGCAGTACTTC. It is translated as CASMGDGWEQYF.

This clonotype occurred many times. This chain uses TRBV21-1 with TRBJ2-3; the D call of TRBD1 is as the table states it, not checked on the DNA. TRBV21-1 is noted as a pseudogene. CDR3 size: 14 residues. CDR3 sequence: CASSKRQGKDTQYF. The CDR3 DNA reads as TGTGCCAGCAGCAAGCGACAGGGCAAAGATACGCAGTATTTT.